These T cell receptor beta chains were read from a single sample in a study of T cells in Graves' hyperthyroidism and ophthalmopathy. TCRdb re-analysed the multiplex PCR reads in MiXCR, keeping a single row per CDR3 protein. Of some 300,000 distinct CDR3 sequences listed, roughly 15% are singletons. Sequences were obtained from blood. These receptors were collected from a woman under 40 with Graves' hyperthyroidism that later progressed to Graves' ophthalmopathy. Each CDR3 is given with its conserved first and last residue. Fields, in order: J gene, clone size, V gene, D gene, CDR3 DNA, CDR3 protein. The D gene is left open where the match is weak. Only part of the rows carry a size: once, few, many, or a class if the clone is expanded.

TRBJ2-7 many TRBV15 - TGTGCCACCAGTTTGTTCGGCTCCTACGAGCAGTACTTC CATSLFGSYEQYF
TRBJ2-7 - TRBV7-7 - TGTGCTAGCAGCTTATCCAGGGATTCCTACGAGCAGTACTTC CASSLSRDSYEQYF
TRBJ2-1 many TRBV10-3 TRBD1 TGTGCCATCAGTGATGGACAGGGCAATGAGCAGTTCTTC CAISDGQGNEQFF
TRBJ1-5 many TRBV7-2 - TGTGCCAGCAGCTTACGACCGGTTAATCAGCCCCAGCATTTT CASSLRPVNQPQHF
TRBJ2-3 - TRBV27 - TGTGCCAGCAGTTCTTGGGACACAGATACGCAGTATTTT CASSSWDTDTQYF
TRBJ2-1 many TRBV19 TRBD2 TGTGCCAGTAGTCTAGGACTAGCGGAGTACAATGAGCAGTTCTTC CASSLGLAEYNEQFF
TRBJ2-1 many TRBV2 - TGTGCCAGCAGTGAGGGCGGATACAATGAGCAGTTCTTC CASSEGGYNEQFF
TRBJ2-3 few TRBV20-1 - TGCAGTGCTTACCGGGACCGCACAGATACGCAGTATTTT CSAYRDRTDTQYF
TRBJ2-1 many TRBV3-1 TRBD2 TGTGCCAGCAGCCAAGATGGACTAGCGGGAGGTCCCGGGCGAAACGAGCAGTTCTTC CASSQDGLAGGPGRNEQFF
TRBJ2-1 many TRBV29-1 - TGCAGCGTTGAAGATCTTGGGGCAGAGAACTTTGGAGCCTACAATGAGCAGTTCTTC CSVEDLGAENFGAYNEQFF
TRBJ2-3 - TRBV2 TRBD2 TGTGCCAGCACCGGACTAGCGGGAGTGGTAGATACGCAGTATTTT CASTGLAGVVDTQYF
TRBJ1-2 many TRBV7-2 - TGTGCCAGCAGCCTTGCGGACGGGGGGCGGTCTGGCTACACCTTC CASSLADGGRSGYTF
TRBJ2-3 - TRBV7-6 TRBD1 TGTGCCAGCAGCTTGACAGGGGGCGGGGTGGCAGATACGCAGTATTTT CASSLTGGGVADTQYF
TRBJ2-3 many TRBV11-2 - TGTGCCAGCAGCTCAGGAAGCACAGATACGCAGTATTTT CASSSGSTDTQYF
TRBJ1-5 many TRBV6-1 - TGTGCCAGCAAGCCTGGCACGAGCAATCAGCCCCAGCATTTT CASKPGTSNQPQHF
TRBJ2-7 many TRBV7-2 - TGTGCCAGCAGCTTAGGACTACGCCACTACGAGCAGTACTTC CASSLGLRHYEQYF
TRBJ1-2 many TRBV30 - TGTGCCTGGAGTGTGACGACCATAATGAGCTACACCTTC CAWSVTTIMSYTF
TRBJ2-3 many TRBV3-2 - TGTGCCAGCAGCCCTCTGCACACGACAGATACGCAGTATTTT CASSPLHTTDTQYF
TRBJ2-1 many TRBV20-1 - TGCAGTGCTAGAGTACCCGTAGCGGAGAGCTCCTACAATGAGCAGTTCTTC CSARVPVAESSYNEQFF
TRBJ1-1 many TRBV19 TRBD1 TGTGCCAGTACCCCCCTGACAGGGCCGAACACTGAAGCTTTCTTT CASTPLTGPNTEAFF
TRBJ1-1 many TRBV5-1 - TGCGCCAGCAGCGCGACAGTGAACACTGAAGCTTTCTTT CASSATVNTEAFF
TRBJ2-7 many TRBV6-2/TRBV6-3 TRBD2 TGTGCCAGCAAACCCCCCGGGAGGAGGTACGAGCAGTACTTC CASKPPGRRYEQYF
TRBJ1-3 many TRBV24-1 - TGTGCCACCAGTGATCCGGACTCCAATGGAAACACCATATATTTT CATSDPDSNGNTIYF
TRBJ2-2 few TRBV6-1 TRBD2 TGTGCCAGCAGTCCGGGCGGGGGGGACACCGGGGAGCTGTTTTTT CASSPGGGDTGELFF
TRBJ2-7 - TRBV27 TRBD2 TGTGCCAGCAGTCTAGCGGGAGGATGGTACGAGCAGTACTTC CASSLAGGWYEQYF
TRBJ1-1 many TRBV3-1 TRBD1 TGTGCCAGCAGCCACGGGACAGGCTCGTTGGCTTTCTTT CASSHGTGSLAFF
TRBJ2-7 few TRBV4-3 TRBD1 TGCGCCAGCAGCCAAGGGACAGGGTTCTACGAGCAGTACTTC CASSQGTGFYEQYF
TRBJ2-1 many TRBV11-2 TRBD2 TGTGCCAGCAGCTTAGTCGGGGGGAACAATGAGCAGTTCTTC CASSLVGGNNEQFF
TRBJ2-5 many TRBV11-2 - TGTGCCAGCAGCCAGCCTGACAGCCCTTTGTACTTC CASSQPDSPLYF
TRBJ1-5 - TRBV4-1 TRBD1 TGCGCCAGCAGCCAAGGATCCGGGACAGGGATTCAGCCCCAGCATTTT CASSQGSGTGIQPQHF
TRBJ2-7 many TRBV7-9 TRBD1 TGTGCCAGCAGCGCGCGGACAGGGGGCCGCGAGCAGTACTTC CASSARTGGREQYF
TRBJ1-3 - TRBV5-8 - TGTGCCAGCAGCTTGGACAGTAGGAACACCATATATTTT CASSLDSRNTIYF
TRBJ2-6 few TRBV24-1 - TGTGCCACCAGTGATGGGGTCTCTGGGGCCAACGTCCTGACTTTC CATSDGVSGANVLTF
TRBJ1-2 many TRBV30 - TGTGCCTGGAGTGAGCAGGGTATTGGCTATGGCTACACCTTC CAWSEQGIGYGYTF
TRBJ2-7 many TRBV20-1 TRBD2 TGCAGTGCTAGAGATTCGCGGGGTAGCGGGAGGGCCTGGTCCTACGAGCAGTACTTC CSARDSRGSGRAWSYEQYF
TRBJ1-6 many TRBV28 - TGTTCTTCCCGGGGGGTTTTGGATAATTCACCCCTCCACTTT CSSRGVLDNSPLHF
TRBJ2-2 - TRBV19 - TGTGCCAGTAGTATCCTAGCGAGGAACGGGGAGCTGTTTTTT CASSILARNGELFF
TRBJ2-7 many TRBV12-3/TRBV12-4 TRBD2 TGTGCCAGCAGTTTTAGACTAGCGGGAAACGGTGGGCAGTACTTC CASSFRLAGNGGQYF
TRBJ1-1 many TRBV7-9 - TGTGCCAGCAGCTTGGGAGACAGGCTGAACACTGAAGCTTTCTTT CASSLGDRLNTEAFF
TRBJ2-1 few TRBV6-1 TRBD2 TGTGCCAGCAGCAGCCAGGCTAGCGGAGACCAGTACAATGAGCAGTTCTTC CASSSQASGDQYNEQFF